Each of the 19 T cell receptor beta chains below was sequenced from the same sample in a study of T cell changes during pregnancy in multiple sclerosis. Measured with immunoSEQ multiplex PCR; TCRdb has only the in-frame clones, and not every one. Of 25,000 to 40,000 clones listed, approximately 91% are singletons. The material was CD8+ T cells from peripheral blood mononuclear cells, obtained in the second trimester of pregnancy. The source of these receptors is a female donor with multiple sclerosis, enrolled in a pregnancy study.

This chain joins TRBV4-3 and TRBJ2-1, with 7 bases fitting TRBD2. The V segment lost 0 bases and the J segment 7 bases; nucleotides outside the gene matches: 12. CDR3 length: 17 amino acids. Germline V gene sequence: CDR1 LGHNA, CDR2 YSLEER. CDR3 in amino acids: CASSQDVFGRLGNEQFF. In DNA, the CDR3 is TGCGCCAGCAGCCAAGATGTTTTCGGGAGGCTTGGGAATGAGCAGTTCTTC.

V usage is TRBV5-1 and J usage is TRBJ2-7; 7 positions agree with TRBD2. The length of the CDR3 is 14 residues. Trimming cost V 4 bases and J 3 bases; bases outside gene matches: 7. Per germline, CDR1 SGHRS and CDR2 YFSETQ. In DNA form, the CDR3 reads TGCGCCAGCAGCCATCCGGGACTATTCTACGAGCAGTACTTC. Its protein product is CASSHPGLFYEQYF.

V and J are TRBV27 and TRBJ2-7; 10 bases align to TRBD2. Trimming removed 4 bases from V and 0 bases from J; junction bases left unmatched: 3. This CDR3 is 15 amino acids long. CDR1 is MNHEY and CDR2 is SMNVEV in the germline V gene (reference sequence). The CDR3 reads CASSSGLANSYEQYF. For the CDR3, the DNA is TGTGCCAGCAGTTCGGGACTAGCGAACTCCTACGAGCAGTACTTC.

The V gene is TRBV19, the J gene TRBJ2-5; TRBD2 matches 8 bases. The CDR3 spans 16 residues. Trimming removed 5 bases from V and 2 bases from J; junction bases left unmatched: 10. Per the germline V gene, CDR1 is LNHDA and CDR2 is SQIVND (reference sequence). CDR3 amino acids: CASSPLDGRDQETQYF. As DNA, the CDR3 is TGTGCCAGTAGTCCCCTCGACGGGAGGGATCAAGAGACCCAGTACTTC.

The chain couples TRBV7-8 to TRBJ2-7, with a weak D call TRBD2 (5 bases). The CDR3 is 14 residues long. V lost 5 bases to trimming and J lost 5 bases, with 16 bases between them. Germline CDR1 and CDR2: SGHVS and FQNEAQ. This CDR3 is CASSPGIRGNEQYF. The CDR3 DNA sequence: TGTGCCAGCAGCCCGGGGATACGGGGAAACGAGCAGTACTTC.

The chain uses TRBV4-1 and TRBJ2-7; 11 bases are a match to TRBD2. With 0 bases clipped from V and 6 bases from J, the junction kept 10 bases outside the gene matches. The germline gives CDR1 MGHRA, CDR2 YSYEKL. This CDR3 contains 17 residues. CDR3 nucleotide sequence: TGCGCCAGCAGCCAAGATATGGTGTCGGGACTAGCGGCCGAGCAGTACTTC. Residues: CASSQDMVSGLAAEQYF.

The chain uses TRBV25-1 and TRBJ1-1, with a possible D match to TRBD1 (5 bases). CDR3 length: 11 amino acids. Germline lookup yields CDR1 MGHDK and CDR2 SYGVNS. V lost 4 bases to trimming and J lost 10 bases, with 10 bases between them. The CDR3: CASSAGTRAFF. In DNA form, the CDR3 reads TGTGCCAGCAGTGCTGGGACTCGAGCTTTCTTT.

This rearrangement joins TRBV11-2 to TRBJ1-1; a possible D gene is TRBD1 (6 bases). Trimming pared 1 base from V and 10 bases from J, leaving 13 bases between. Germline CDR1 SGHAT, CDR2 FQNNGV. The CDR3 spans 13 residues. CDR3 nucleotide sequence: TGTGCCAGCAGCTTAGGGGGGGGCGACGGAGCTTTCTTT. Translating gives CASSLGGGDGAFF. Combining the CDR3 with reference TRBV11-2 and TRBJ1-1 gives the whole variable domain EAGVAQSPRYKIIEKRQSVAFWCNPISGHATLYWYQQILGQGPKLLIQFQNNGVVDDSQLPKDRFSAERLKGVDSTLKIQPAKLEDSAVYLCASSLGGGDGAFFGQGTRLTVV.

The V gene is TRBV11-3, the J gene TRBJ1-1; D remains ambiguous. The CDR3 covers 13 residues. Per germline, CDR1 SGHNT and CDR2 YENEEA. V was trimmed by 3 bases and J by 7 bases, leaving 12 bases between them. As DNA, the CDR3 is TGTGCCAGCAGCTTCATTCAGGTTAGTGAAGCTTTCTTT. Translation gives CASSFIQVSEAFF. The full variable domain, its missing parts supplied by reference TRBV11-3 and TRBJ1-1, is EAGVVQSPRYKIIEKKQPVAFWCNPISGHNTLYWYLQNLGQGPELLIRYENEEAVDDSQLPKDRFSAERLKGVDSTLKIQPAELGDSAVYLCASSFIQVSEAFFGQGTRLTVV.

V gene TRBV7-9 combines with J gene TRBJ2-5; D is ambiguous. There are 12 residues in the CDR3. Germline V gene sequence: CDR1 SEHNR, CDR2 FQNEAQ (reference sequence). V lost 5 bases and J 5 bases, leaving 9 bases between the germline ends. CDR3 protein: CASSHITETQYF. The CDR3 coding sequence is TGTGCCAGCAGCCACATTACCGAGACCCAGTACTTC.

J is TRBJ2-7 and V is TRBV11-3, with D possibly matching TRBD1 (6 bases). This CDR3 is built from 13 residues. With 1 base removed from V and 5 bases from J, the gap between germline ends came to 9 bases. The V gene's germline CDR1 is SGHNT and CDR2 YENEEA. This chain's CDR3 is CASSLGAGDEQYF. CDR3 DNA sequence: TGTGCCAGCAGCTTAGGGGCAGGGGACGAGCAGTACTTC. Variable domain in full (rest from reference TRBV11-3 and TRBJ2-7): EAGVVQSPRYKIIEKKQPVAFWCNPISGHNTLYWYLQNLGQGPELLIRYENEEAVDDSQLPKDRFSAERLKGVDSTLKIQPAELGDSAVYLCASSLGAGDEQYFGPGTRLTVT.

The chain joins TRBV28 to TRBJ1-5; no definite D call. CDR1 is MDHEN, CDR2 SYDVKM, per germline. Deletions cut 6 bases from V and 2 bases from J, with 14 bases between. CDR3 size: 15 residues. This CDR3 is CASRAAVSGNQPQHF. DNA of the CDR3: TGTGCCAGCAGAGCGGCGGTGTCGGGCAATCAGCCCCAGCATTTT.

Here the CDR3 DNA reads TGTGCCAGCAGCGTTAGTCACTCCTACGAGCAGTACTTC. It is translated as CASSVSHSYEQYF. The chain employs TRBV13 and TRBJ2-7; D gene unclear. Looked up from germline, CDR1 is PRHDT and CDR2 is FYEKMQ (reference sequence). V lost 5 bases and J lost 0, with 8 bases in between. The CDR3 spans 13 residues. Drawing the rest from reference TRBV13 and TRBJ2-7, the complete variable domain is AAGVIQSPRHLIKEKRETATLKCYPIPRHDTVYWYQQGPGQDPQFLISFYEKMQSDKGSIPDRFSAQQFSDYHSELNMSSLELGDSALYFCASSVSHSYEQYFGPGTRLTVT.

The chain combines TRBV9 with TRBJ2-1, with a weak D call TRBD2 (6 bases). This CDR3 has 15 amino acids. Germline CDR1 reads SGDLS; CDR2 reads YYNGEE. V lost 0 bases to trimming and J lost 4 bases, with 11 bases between them. CDR3 sequence (DNA): TGTGCCAGCAGCGTAGAGGCTAGCGAATACAATGAGCAGTTCTTC. Its translation: CASSVEASEYNEQFF.

In its sample, this clone was seen once. V is TRBV6-6 and J is TRBJ2-1; D gene uncertain. The CDR3 loop spans 11 amino acids. V was shortened by 10 bases and J by 9 bases, with 13 bases between the two germline ends. The germline gives CDR1 MNHNY, CDR2 SVGAGI (reference sequence). The CDR3 region is CAILGVSEQFF. The CDR3 coding sequence is TGTGCCATCCTTGGAGTGAGTGAGCAGTTCTTC.

J is TRBJ2-3 and V is TRBV29-1; 10 nucleotides align to TRBD1. Looked up from germline, CDR1 is SQVTM and CDR2 is ANQGSEA. CDR3 length: 15 amino acids. J lost 3 bases, V lost 6 bases, and 9 bases had no gene match. The CDR3 nucleotides read TGCAGCGTCGCGTTGACAGGGGGCGAGACAGATACGCAGTATTTT. Translating gives CSVALTGGETDTQYF.

The chain recombines TRBV29-1 with TRBJ2-1; D unclear. Germline CDR1 reads SQVTM; CDR2 reads ANQGSEA. The CDR3 contains 12 residues. Trimming stripped 5 bases from V and 0 bases from J, with 5 bases between. CDR3 bases: TGCAGCGTTCTTAGCTCCTACAATGAGCAGTTCTTC. Translation gives CSVLSSYNEQFF.

The V and J genes are TRBV27 and TRBJ2-7, with TRBD2 matching over 11 bases. V gave up 5 bases and J gave up 1 base; unmatched junction bases: 4. The CDR3 runs 15 residues. Germline V CDR1 and CDR2: MNHEY, SMNVEV (reference sequence). The CDR3 DNA sequence: TGTGCCAGCAGTCCGACTAGCGGGATTTCCTACGAGCAGTACTTC. This codes for CASSPTSGISYEQYF.

The rearrangement uses TRBV27 and TRBJ2-7; 16 bases are shared with TRBD2. Per germline, CDR1 MNHEY and CDR2 SMNVEV (reference sequence). Trimming removed 2 bases from V and 5 bases from J; junction bases left unmatched: 0. This CDR3 spans 15 amino acids. The CDR3: CASSLGTSGRDEQYF. Here the CDR3 DNA reads TGTGCCAGCAGTTTAGGGACTAGCGGGAGGGACGAGCAGTACTTC.